The 31 T cell receptor beta chains below all came from one sample that was sequenced in a study of cytomegalovirus exposure and HLA in healthy donors. Primers: 60 Vbeta forward and 13 Jbeta reverse. The method was immunoSEQ multiplex PCR; TCRdb's version includes in-frame clones alone and lacks a portion of them. The table records 60,000 to 70,000 clones, approximately 79% of them present only once. What was sequenced was PBMCs. The receptors come from a woman aged 25 to 39 in good health and CMV-seronegative.

This rearrangement joins TRBV10-2 to TRBJ1-6; D might be TRBD1 (5 bases). Trimming cost V 0 bases and J 7 bases, with 10 bases left between them. This CDR3 has 15 amino acids. Germline CDR1 is WSHSY and CDR2 is SAAADI. The CDR3 DNA reads as TGCGCCAGCAGTGAGTCGGGGGGAGGCAATTCACCCCTCCACTTT. It translates to CASSESGGGNSPLHF.

V gene TRBV7-9 combines with J gene TRBJ2-1, with TRBD2 identical over 13 bases. Germline trimming cut 5 bases from V and 0 bases from J; bases unmatched to any gene: 4. Germline loops: CDR1 SEHNR, CDR2 FQNEAQ (reference sequence). The CDR3 has 17 amino acids. CDR3 region: CASSTWTSGSSYNEQFF. The CDR3 coding sequence is TGTGCCAGCAGCACATGGACTAGCGGGAGCTCCTACAATGAGCAGTTCTTC.

The V gene is TRBV28, the J gene TRBJ1-5, with a weak D call TRBD1 (6 bases). This CDR3 is built from 15 residues. V lost 7 bases and J 2 bases, leaving 15 bases between the germline ends. CDR1 is MDHEN, CDR2 SYDVKM, per germline. CDR3 coding DNA: TGTGCCAGCATTGGACCGGGACACCGCAATCAGCCCCAGCATTTT. Amino acids: CASIGPGHRNQPQHF.

This clone was seen only a few times. The chain has TRBV30 and TRBJ1-1; D may be TRBD1 (5 bases). Trimming stripped 3 bases from V and 5 bases from J, with 10 bases between. CDR3 size: 12 residues. Looked up from germline, CDR1 is GTSNPN and CDR2 is SVGIG (reference sequence). The CDR3 reads CAWRQVLTEAFF. The CDR3 DNA sequence: TGTGCCTGGAGACAGGTACTGACTGAAGCTTTCTTT.

This clone came up a few times. In nucleotides, the CDR3 is TGTGCCAGCAGTTTAGGATCCAGGGCCTACAATGAGCAGTTCTTC. Encoded protein: CASSLGSRAYNEQFF. The chain employs TRBV6-5 and TRBJ2-1, with D perhaps matching TRBD1 (5 bases). CDR3 length equals 15 residues. Germline CDR1 MNHEY, CDR2 SVGAGI. Trimming cost V 4 bases and J 2 bases, with 12 bases left between them.

CDR3 DNA sequence: TGTGCCAGCAGCTTCGCCGGGACAGGGGGAGAAAAACTGTTTTTT. It is translated as CASSFAGTGGEKLFF. The rearrangement links TRBV7-2 to TRBJ1-4; 11 bases are a match to TRBD1. Trimming at V came to 3 bases and at J to 8 bases, leaving 5 bases not matched to a gene. CDR1 is SGHTA, CDR2 FQGNSA, per germline. The CDR3 consists of 15 residues.

This clone has a handful of counts. The V call is TRBV7-9, the J call TRBJ2-1, with TRBD2 matching over 8 bases. Germline V gives CDR1 SEHNR, CDR2 FQNEAQ (reference sequence). The CDR3 runs to 16 residues. The junction had 10 bases not matched to a gene; V was cut back by 6 bases and J by 3 bases. The CDR3 nucleotides are TGTGCCAGCAGTGATACTAGCGGCCTGAGCTACAATGAGCAGTTCTTC. This translates into CASSDTSGLSYNEQFF.

The sample holds a few counts of this clone. The CDR3 nucleotides read TGTGCCAGTAGTGTCCGTGATACTATCAATGAAGCTTTCTTT. Its translation: CASSVRDTINEAFF. The gene calls are TRBV19 and TRBJ1-1; D unclear. CDR1 and CDR2 from the germline V gene are LNHDA and SQIVND (reference sequence). The V gene lost 5 bases and the J gene lost 7 bases, with 17 bases spanning the gap. The CDR3 consists of 14 residues.

The chain has TRBV4-1 and TRBJ1-4; D gene ambiguous. The germline gives CDR1 MGHRA, CDR2 YSYEKL. CDR3 length: 15 amino acids. V was cut by 1 base and J by 7 bases, with 13 bases left in between. CDR3 residues: CASSQGTRTAEKLFF. The CDR3 region has the DNA TGCGCCAGCAGCCAAGGGACCCGGACTGCTGAAAAACTGTTTTTT.

The chain is built from TRBV2 and TRBJ1-2, with 8 bases identical to TRBD1. Germline CDR1 is SNHLY and CDR2 is FYNNEI. The CDR3 runs 17 residues. V trimming: 3 bases; J trimming: 0 bases; junction bases outside the gene matches: 9. The CDR3 spells CASSEDRDSNSNYGYTF. As DNA, the CDR3 is TGTGCCAGCAGTGAGGACAGGGACTCCAATTCTAACTATGGCTACACCTTC. The full variable domain, completed using reference TRBV2 and TRBJ1-2, is EPEVTQTPSHQVTQMGQEVILRCVPISNHLYFYWYRQILGQKVEFLVSFYNNEISEKSEIFDDQFSVERPDGSNFTLKIRSTKLEDSAMYFCASSEDRDSNSNYGYTFGSGTRLTVV.

This chain links TRBV6-6 with TRBJ2-7; D ambiguous. The CDR3 is 13 amino acids. Trimming took off 6 bases at V and 1 base at J, with 10 bases between the two ends. Per germline, CDR1 MNHNY and CDR2 SVGAGI (reference sequence). The CDR3 sequence: CASSVSRSYEQYV. The DNA of the CDR3 is TGTGCCAGCAGCGTCTCGCGGTCCTACGAGCAGTACGTC.

The count of this clone is one. The V gene is TRBV10-2, the J gene TRBJ1-4, with 10 bases fitting TRBD1. Trimming removed 3 bases from V and 8 bases from J; junction bases left unmatched: 6. This CDR3 is 15 amino acids long. The germline V gene has CDR1 WSHSY and CDR2 SAAADI. CDR3 DNA sequence: TGCGCCAGCAGTGAAGGGACAGGGGTTGGAGAAAAACTGTTTTTT. Protein: CASSEGTGVGEKLFF.

V and J are TRBV5-6 and TRBJ2-7; 8 bases line up with TRBD1. V lost 3 bases and J lost 1; bases outside the gene matches: 0. Germline V gene sequence: CDR1 SGHDT, CDR2 YYEEEE. The CDR3 totals 13 residues. The CDR3 here is CASSWDRSYEQYF. CDR3 DNA sequence: TGTGCCAGCAGCTGGGACAGGTCCTACGAGCAGTACTTC. Full variable domain (remainder filled in from reference TRBV5-6 and TRBJ2-7): DAGVTQSPTHLIKTRGQQVTLRCSPKSGHDTVSWYQQALGQGPQFIFQYYEEEERQRGNFPDRFSGHQFPNYSSELNVNALLLGDSALYLCASSWDRSYEQYFGPGTRLTVT.

The chain links TRBV4-3 to TRBJ2-1; the match to TRBD2 covers 13 bases. The V gene end was trimmed by 3 bases and the J gene end by 6 bases; junction bases not matched to a gene: 2. This CDR3 region has 15 residues. Germline V gene lookup returns CDR1 LGHNA and CDR2 YSLEER. The DNA of the CDR3 is TGCGCCAGCAGCCATAGACTAGCGGGAGGCAATGAGCAGTTCTTC. Its protein is CASSHRLAGGNEQFF.

The J gene is TRBJ2-1, the V gene TRBV4-3; tentative D call: TRBD2 (6 bases). Trimming left V 1 base short and J 2 bases short, with 12 bases between. Germline values: CDR1 LGHNA, CDR2 YSLEER. The CDR3 loop spans 16 amino acids. This CDR3 is CASSQGGGTPYNEQFF. CDR3 DNA: TGCGCCAGCAGCCAAGGAGGCGGGACTCCCTACAATGAGCAGTTCTTC.

The V call is TRBV6-6, the J call TRBJ2-2, with D perhaps TRBD1 (6 bases). CDR3 size: 15 residues. Germline V CDR1 and CDR2: MNHNY, SVGAGI (reference sequence). V was cut by 4 bases and J by 0 bases, with 9 bases left in between. The DNA of the CDR3 is TGTGCCAGCAGTTTGGGGGCCCCGAACACCGGGGAGCTGTTTTTT. Amino acids: CASSLGAPNTGELFF.

The chain has TRBV7-2 and TRBJ1-2; D might be TRBD1 (6 bases). In germline, CDR1 is SGHTA, CDR2 FQGNSA. Trimming pared 5 bases from V and 8 bases from J, leaving 18 bases between. This CDR3 is built from 14 residues. The CDR3 is CASSAYAGQYGYTF. The CDR3 bases are TGTGCCAGCAGCGCATACGCTGGACAGTACGGCTACACCTTC.

This CDR3 reads CASSHNGRGASYEQYF. The CDR3 DNA reads TGTGCCAGCAGCCATAATGGCCGGGGGGCCTCCTACGAGCAGTACTTC. The gene calls are TRBV5-4 and TRBJ2-7; D perhaps matches TRBD2 (7 bases). Germline loops: CDR1 SGHNT, CDR2 YYREEE (reference sequence). The CDR3 sequence is 16 residues long. Trimming pared 4 bases from V and 0 bases from J, leaving 17 bases between. Full variable domain (remainder filled in from reference TRBV5-4 and TRBJ2-7): ETGVTQSPTHLIKTRGQQVTLRCSSQSGHNTVSWYQQALGQGPQFIFQYYREEENGRGNFPPRFSGLQFPNYSSELNVNALELDDSALYLCASSHNGRGASYEQYFGPGTRLTVT.

This sequence joins TRBV4-3 and TRBJ2-4; 10 nucleotides agree with TRBD2. With V trimmed by 0 bases and J by 3 bases, 11 bases remained unmatched. This CDR3 spans 19 amino acids. Germline CDR1 and CDR2: LGHNA and YSLEER. The CDR3 DNA follows: TGCGCCAGCAGCCAAGATCTAAGCGGGGGGGCCGTGGGCAAAAACATTCAGTACTTC. Translation: CASSQDLSGGAVGKNIQYF.

The chain joins TRBV19 to TRBJ1-2; the match to TRBD1 covers 7 bases. This CDR3 region has 13 residues. Unmatched junction bases numbered 1, after V lost 4 bases and J lost 2 bases. From germline, CDR1 is LNHDA and CDR2 SQIVND (reference sequence). DNA of the CDR3: TGTGCCAGTAGTACACAGGGGAACTATGGCTACACCTTC. This sequence encodes CASSTQGNYGYTF.

The rearrangement links TRBV11-3 to TRBJ2-1; TRBD2 matches 14 bases. V lost 4 bases to trimming and J lost 7 bases; unmatched junction nucleotides: 6. The CDR3 is 16 amino acids. Germline CDR1 SGHNT, CDR2 YENEEA. DNA of the CDR3: TGTGCCAGCAGCTCGGAGGGGACTAGCGGGAGAAATGAGCAGTTCTTC. It yields the protein CASSSEGTSGRNEQFF.

The chain links TRBV18 to TRBJ2-2; TRBD1 aligns across 8 bases. The V gene's germline CDR1 is KGHSH and CDR2 LQKENI. The CDR3 spans 16 residues. Losses at the gene ends were 1 base for V and 2 bases for J; bases not matched to a gene: 3. The CDR3 DNA reads TGTGCCAGCTCACCACTTACAGGGGGAAACACCGGGGAGCTGTTTTTT. The encoded protein is CASSPLTGGNTGELFF.

This clone was seen a single time. The J gene is TRBJ2-1, the V gene TRBV4-3; 9 nucleotides match TRBD2. Germline CDR1 LGHNA, CDR2 YSLEER. Germline trimming cut 1 base from V and 10 bases from J; bases unmatched to any gene: 5. CDR3 size: 14 residues. CDR3 coding DNA: TGCGCCAGCAGCCAAGGGACTAGCGATATGGAGCAGTTCTTC. As protein: CASSQGTSDMEQFF.

The chain uses TRBV7-2 and TRBJ2-3, with TRBD2 matching over 7 bases. The length of the CDR3 is 15 residues. Germline V lookup: CDR1 SGHTA, CDR2 FQGNSA. Trimming took 2 bases from V and 2 from J; bases not matched to a gene: 4. The CDR3 region is CASSLSGTTTDTQYF. Here the CDR3 DNA reads TGTGCCAGCAGCTTAAGCGGGACCACCACAGATACGCAGTATTTT.

The gene calls are TRBV5-4 and TRBJ1-1; D not resolved. Germline values: CDR1 SGHNT, CDR2 YYREEE (reference sequence). CDR3 length equals 14 residues. V was cut by 4 bases and J by 4 bases, with 14 bases left in between. CDR3 loop: CASSVRGGSTEAFF. The CDR3 nucleotides read TGTGCCAGCAGCGTTCGGGGAGGGTCCACTGAAGCTTTCTTT.

This chain links TRBV7-9 with TRBJ2-1; D call uncertain. Germline lookup yields CDR1 SEHNR and CDR2 FQNEAQ (reference sequence). The CDR3 extends over 15 amino acids. Trimming took off 5 bases at V and 10 bases at J, with 21 bases between the two ends. CDR3 nucleotide sequence: TGTGCCAGCAGCATACCCCGCGTTCGGGTCGTCGAGCAGTTCTTC. Its protein product is CASSIPRVRVVEQFF.

This clone was counted once. The chain links TRBV7-9 to TRBJ2-7, with D unclear. Germline V CDR1 and CDR2: SEHNR, FQNEAQ (reference sequence). This CDR3 comprises 13 residues. The germline V and J ends were trimmed by 5 bases and 2 bases, with 10 bases remaining between them. The CDR3 DNA sequence: TGTGCCAGCAGCCTTTCTGGAGCCTACGAGCAGTACGTC. It yields the protein CASSLSGAYEQYV.

The chain carries TRBV12-2 and TRBJ2-7; the D segment call TRBD2 is taken from the table without a DNA check. TRBV12-2 is a documented pseudogene. The CDR3 is 17 residues long. The CDR3 DNA reads TGTGCAAGTCGCTTAGCCAATAGCGGGATCGTCCCCTACGAGCAGTACGTC. Protein: CASRLANSGIVPYEQYV.

The chain joins TRBV27 to TRBJ1-1, with D possibly matching TRBD1 (6 bases). In germline, CDR1 is MNHEY, CDR2 SMNVEV (reference sequence). This CDR3 has 14 residues. Trimming left V 3 bases short and J 1 base short, with 9 bases between. This chain's CDR3 is CASSFLGGNTEAFF. CDR3 DNA sequence: TGTGCCAGCAGTTTCTTAGGGGGGAACACTGAAGCTTTCTTT.

The genes are TRBV5-1 and TRBJ1-1; 7 bases are a match to TRBD1. The CDR3 has 15 residues. The junction had 4 bases not matched to a gene; V was cut back by 2 bases and J by 0 bases. The germline V gene encodes CDR1 SGHRS and CDR2 YFSETQ. CDR3 sequence: CASSFTGTVNTEAFF. The CDR3 nucleotides are TGCGCCAGCAGCTTTACCGGGACAGTGAACACTGAAGCTTTCTTT.

The chain has TRBV19 and TRBJ1-1; 10 bases agree with TRBD1. Germline trimming cut 7 bases from V and 5 bases from J; bases unmatched to any gene: 16. CDR3 length: 17 residues. Germline assignment: CDR1 LNHDA and CDR2 SQIVND (reference sequence). CDR3 in amino acids: CASTPPRDRGFRTEAFF. Written as DNA, the CDR3 is TGTGCCAGTACCCCCCCGCGGGACAGGGGTTTCAGGACTGAAGCTTTCTTT.